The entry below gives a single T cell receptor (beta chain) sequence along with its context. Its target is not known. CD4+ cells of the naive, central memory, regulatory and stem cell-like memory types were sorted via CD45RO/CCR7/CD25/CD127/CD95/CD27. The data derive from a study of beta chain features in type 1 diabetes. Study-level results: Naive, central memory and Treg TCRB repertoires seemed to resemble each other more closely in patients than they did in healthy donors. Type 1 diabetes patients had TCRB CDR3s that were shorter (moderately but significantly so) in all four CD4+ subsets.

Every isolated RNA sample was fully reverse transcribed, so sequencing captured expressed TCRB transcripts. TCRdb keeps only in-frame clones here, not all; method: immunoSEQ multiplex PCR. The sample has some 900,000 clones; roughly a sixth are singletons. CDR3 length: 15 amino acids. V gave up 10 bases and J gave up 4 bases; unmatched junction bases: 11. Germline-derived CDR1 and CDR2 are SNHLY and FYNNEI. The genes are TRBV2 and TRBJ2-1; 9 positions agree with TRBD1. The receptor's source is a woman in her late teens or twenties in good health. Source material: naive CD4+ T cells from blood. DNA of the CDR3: TGTGCCACGGTCTCGGACAGGGGAGGTTACAATGAGCAGTTCTTC. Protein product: CATVSDRGGYNEQFF.